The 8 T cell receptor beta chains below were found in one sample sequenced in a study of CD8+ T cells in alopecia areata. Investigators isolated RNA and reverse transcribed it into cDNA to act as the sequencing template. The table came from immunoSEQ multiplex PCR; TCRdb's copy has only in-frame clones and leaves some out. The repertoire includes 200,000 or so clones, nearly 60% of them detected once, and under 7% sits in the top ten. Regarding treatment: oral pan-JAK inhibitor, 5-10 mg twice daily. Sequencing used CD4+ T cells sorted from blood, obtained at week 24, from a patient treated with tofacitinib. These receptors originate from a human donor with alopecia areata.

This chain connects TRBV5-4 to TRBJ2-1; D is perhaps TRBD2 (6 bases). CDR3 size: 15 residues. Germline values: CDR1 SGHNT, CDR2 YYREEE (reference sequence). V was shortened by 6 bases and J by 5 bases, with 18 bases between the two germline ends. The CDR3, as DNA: TGTGCCAGCACCCGGGGGACGCCCCGTAACAATGAGCAGTTCTTC. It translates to CASTRGTPRNNEQFF.

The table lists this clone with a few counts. The CDR3 region has the DNA TGTGCCACCAGCAGAAATCAACAGACAGGGGACACCGGGGAGCTGTTTTTT. Amino acids: CATSRNQQTGDTGELFF. The gene calls are TRBV15 and TRBJ2-2; 8 bases match TRBD1. Looked up from germline, CDR1 is LNHNV and CDR2 is YYDKDF (reference sequence). This CDR3 is built from 17 residues. V lost 2 bases to trimming and J lost 3 bases; unmatched junction nucleotides: 8.

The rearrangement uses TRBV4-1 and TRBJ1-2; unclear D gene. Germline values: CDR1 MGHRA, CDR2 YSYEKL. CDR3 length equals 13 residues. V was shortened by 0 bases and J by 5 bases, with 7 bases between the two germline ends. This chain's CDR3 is CASSQDYGYGYTF. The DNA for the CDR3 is TGCGCCAGCAGCCAAGATTATGGGTATGGCTACACCTTC.

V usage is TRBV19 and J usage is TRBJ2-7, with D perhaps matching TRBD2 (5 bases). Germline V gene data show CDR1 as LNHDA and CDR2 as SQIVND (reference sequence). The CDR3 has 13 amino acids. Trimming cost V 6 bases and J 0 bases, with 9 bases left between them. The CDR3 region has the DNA TGTGCCAGTAGCTGGACTGCCTCCTACGAGCAGTACTTC. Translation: CASSWTASYEQYF.

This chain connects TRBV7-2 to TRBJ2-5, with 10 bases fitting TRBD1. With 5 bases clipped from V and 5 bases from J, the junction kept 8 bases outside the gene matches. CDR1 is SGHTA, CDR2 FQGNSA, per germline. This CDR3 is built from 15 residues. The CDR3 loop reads CASSLGTGVGETQYF. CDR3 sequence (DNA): TGTGCCAGCAGCCTAGGGACAGGGGTTGGGGAGACCCAGTACTTC.

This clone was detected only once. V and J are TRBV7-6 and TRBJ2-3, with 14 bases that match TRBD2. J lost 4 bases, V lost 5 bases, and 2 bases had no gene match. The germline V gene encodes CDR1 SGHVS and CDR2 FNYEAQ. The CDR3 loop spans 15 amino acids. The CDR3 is CASSRLAGGPDTQYF. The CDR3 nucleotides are TGTGCCAGCAGCCGACTAGCGGGGGGGCCAGATACGCAGTATTTT.

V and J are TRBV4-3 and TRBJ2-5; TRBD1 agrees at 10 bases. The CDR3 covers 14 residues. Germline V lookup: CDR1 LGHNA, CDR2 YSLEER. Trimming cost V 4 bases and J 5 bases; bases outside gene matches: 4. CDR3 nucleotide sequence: TGCGCCAGCAGCCGGGACAGGGGAGGGGAGACCCAGTACTTC. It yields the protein CASSRDRGGETQYF.

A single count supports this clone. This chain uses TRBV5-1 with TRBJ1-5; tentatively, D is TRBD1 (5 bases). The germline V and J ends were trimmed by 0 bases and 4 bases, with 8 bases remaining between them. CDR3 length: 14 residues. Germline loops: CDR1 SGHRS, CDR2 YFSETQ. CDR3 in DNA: TGCGCCAGCAGCTTGGTCGGGGGGAATCAGCCCCAGCATTTT. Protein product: CASSLVGGNQPQHF.